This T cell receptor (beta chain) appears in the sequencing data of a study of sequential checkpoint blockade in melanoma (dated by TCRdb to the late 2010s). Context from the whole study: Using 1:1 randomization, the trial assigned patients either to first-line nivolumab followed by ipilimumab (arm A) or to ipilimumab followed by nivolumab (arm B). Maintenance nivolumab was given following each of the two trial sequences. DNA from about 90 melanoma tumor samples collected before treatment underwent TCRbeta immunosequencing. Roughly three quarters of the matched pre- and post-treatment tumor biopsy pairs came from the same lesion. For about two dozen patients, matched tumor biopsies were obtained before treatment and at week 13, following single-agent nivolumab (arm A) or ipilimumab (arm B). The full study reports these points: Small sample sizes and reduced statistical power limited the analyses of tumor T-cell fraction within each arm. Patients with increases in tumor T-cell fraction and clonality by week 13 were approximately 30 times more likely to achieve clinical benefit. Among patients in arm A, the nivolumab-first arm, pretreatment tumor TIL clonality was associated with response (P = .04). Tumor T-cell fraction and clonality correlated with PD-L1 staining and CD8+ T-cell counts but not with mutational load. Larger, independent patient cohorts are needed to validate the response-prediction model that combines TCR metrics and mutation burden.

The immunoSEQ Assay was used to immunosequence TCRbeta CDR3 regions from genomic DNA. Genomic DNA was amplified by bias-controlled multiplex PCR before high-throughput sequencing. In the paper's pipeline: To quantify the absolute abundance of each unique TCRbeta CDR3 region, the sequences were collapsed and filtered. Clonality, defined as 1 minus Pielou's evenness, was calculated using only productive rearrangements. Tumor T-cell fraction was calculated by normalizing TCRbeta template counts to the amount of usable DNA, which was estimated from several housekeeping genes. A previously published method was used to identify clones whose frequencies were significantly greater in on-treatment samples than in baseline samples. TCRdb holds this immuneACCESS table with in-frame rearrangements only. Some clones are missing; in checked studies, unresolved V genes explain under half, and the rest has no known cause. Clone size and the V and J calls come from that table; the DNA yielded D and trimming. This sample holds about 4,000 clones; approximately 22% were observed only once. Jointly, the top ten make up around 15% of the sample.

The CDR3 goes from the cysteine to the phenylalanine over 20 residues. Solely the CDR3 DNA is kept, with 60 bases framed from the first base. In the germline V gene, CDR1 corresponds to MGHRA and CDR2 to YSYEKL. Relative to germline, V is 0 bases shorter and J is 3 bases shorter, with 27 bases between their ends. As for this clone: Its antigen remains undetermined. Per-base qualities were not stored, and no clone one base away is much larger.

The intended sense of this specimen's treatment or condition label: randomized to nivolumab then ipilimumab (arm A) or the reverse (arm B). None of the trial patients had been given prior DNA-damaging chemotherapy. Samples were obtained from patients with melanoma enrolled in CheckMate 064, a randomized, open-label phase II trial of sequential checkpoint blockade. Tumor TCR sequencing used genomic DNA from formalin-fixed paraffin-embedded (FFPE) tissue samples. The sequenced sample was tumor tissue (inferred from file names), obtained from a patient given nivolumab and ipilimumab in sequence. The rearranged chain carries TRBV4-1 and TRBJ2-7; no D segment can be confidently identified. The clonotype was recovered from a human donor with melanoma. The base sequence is TGCGCCAGCAGCCAAGATTACCTGATTGCCAATAAACCGGTTTACTACGAGCAGTACTTC. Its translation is CASSQDYLIANKPVYYEQYF.